This T cell receptor (beta chain) comes out of a study of blood T cell repertoires in COVID-19. Overall study context: The samples span acute and convalescent COVID-19 from the United States, Italy and Spain. The analysed material was cDNA or gDNA that came from T cells, B-cell-depleted T cells, or PBMCs.

Germline trimming cut 6 bases from V and 0 bases from J; bases unmatched to any gene: 3. There are 15 residues in the CDR3. Germline CDR1 is SNHLY and CDR2 is FYNNEI. The repertoire was sequenced with immunoSEQ multiplex PCR; TCRdb's copy has only in-frame clones and lacks some. The table records 130,000 to 150,000 clones, 84% of them present only once. This clonotype was obtained from a man in his sixties with active or convalescent COVID-19. Sample: peripheral blood. This chain joins TRBV2 and TRBJ2-1; the match to TRBD1 covers 9 bases. The CDR3 protein is CASRGQGISYNEQFF. The DNA for the CDR3 is TGTGCCAGCAGGGGACAGGGTATCTCCTACAATGAGCAGTTCTTC. Full variable domain (rest looked up from reference TRBV2 and TRBJ2-1): EPEVTQTPSHQVTQMGQEVILRCVPISNHLYFYWYRQILGQKVEFLVSFYNNEISEKSEIFDDQFSVERPDGSNFTLKIRSTKLEDSAMYFCASRGQGISYNEQFFGPGTRLTVL.